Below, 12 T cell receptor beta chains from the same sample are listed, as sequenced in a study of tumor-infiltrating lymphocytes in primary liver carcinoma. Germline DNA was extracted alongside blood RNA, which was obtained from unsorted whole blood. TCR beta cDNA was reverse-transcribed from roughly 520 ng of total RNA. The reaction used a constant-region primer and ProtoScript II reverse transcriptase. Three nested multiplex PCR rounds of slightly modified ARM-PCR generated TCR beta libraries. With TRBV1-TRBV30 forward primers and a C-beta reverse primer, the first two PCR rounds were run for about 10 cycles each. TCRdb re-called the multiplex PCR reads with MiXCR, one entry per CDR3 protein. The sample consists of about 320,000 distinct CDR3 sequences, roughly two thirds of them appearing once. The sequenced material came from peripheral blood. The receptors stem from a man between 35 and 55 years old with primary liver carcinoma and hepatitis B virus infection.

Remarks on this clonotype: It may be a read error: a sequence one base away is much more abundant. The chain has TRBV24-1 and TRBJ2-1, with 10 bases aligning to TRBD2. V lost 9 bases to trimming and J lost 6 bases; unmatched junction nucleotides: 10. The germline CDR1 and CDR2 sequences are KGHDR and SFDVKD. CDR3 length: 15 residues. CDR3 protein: CATAPDLAGANEQFF. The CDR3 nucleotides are TGTGCCACCGCCCCGGACCTAGCGGGAGCCAATGAGCAGTTCTTC.

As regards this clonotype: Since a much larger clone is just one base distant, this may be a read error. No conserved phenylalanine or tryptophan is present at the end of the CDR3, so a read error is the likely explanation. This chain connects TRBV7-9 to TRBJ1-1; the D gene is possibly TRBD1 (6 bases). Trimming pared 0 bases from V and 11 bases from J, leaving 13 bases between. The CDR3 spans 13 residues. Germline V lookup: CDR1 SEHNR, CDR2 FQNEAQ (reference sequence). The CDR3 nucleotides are TGTGCCAGCAGCTTAGCGCCAGGGACAAGGGCTTTCCTT. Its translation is CASSLAPGTRAFL.

The CDR3 sequence: CASSRPSGGRRNEQFF. CDR3 sequence (DNA): TGTGCCAGCAGCAGGCCTAGCGGCGGGAGACGCAATGAGCAGTTCTTC. The chain combines TRBV21-1 with TRBJ2-1; the table's D call, TRBD2, has no DNA check behind it. TRBV21-1 is designated a pseudogene. The length of the CDR3 is 16 residues.

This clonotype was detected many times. The CDR3 loop reads CASSQDRTANGYTF. As DNA, the CDR3 is TGTGCCAGCAGCCAAGATAGGACAGCGAATGGCTACACCTTC. The V gene is TRBV4-2, the J gene TRBJ1-2, with a possible D match to TRBD1 (6 bases). CDR1 and CDR2 (germline): LGHNA, YNFKEQ. V was pared by 0 bases and J by 6 bases, with 11 bases between. This CDR3 is 14 amino acids long.

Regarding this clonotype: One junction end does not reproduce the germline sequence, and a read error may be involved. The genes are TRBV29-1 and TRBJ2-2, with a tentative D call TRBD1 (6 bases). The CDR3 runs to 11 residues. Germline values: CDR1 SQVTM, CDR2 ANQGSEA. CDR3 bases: TGCAGCGTTCGGGTTGAGGGGGAGCTGTTATTT. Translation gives CSVRVEGELLF.

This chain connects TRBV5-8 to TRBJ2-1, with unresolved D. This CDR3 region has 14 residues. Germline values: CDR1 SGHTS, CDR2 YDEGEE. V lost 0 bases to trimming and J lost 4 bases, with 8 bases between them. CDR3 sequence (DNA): TGTGCCAGCAGCTTGGGCGTTGGTTACAATGAGCAGTTCTTC. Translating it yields CASSLGVGYNEQFF.

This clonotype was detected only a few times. CDR3 coding DNA: TGTGCCAGCAGTGAAAGGTTACAGGGCGGGAGGACCTTCTTCAATGAGCAGTTCTTC. This gives the protein CASSERLQGGRTFFNEQFF. The chain recombines TRBV6-1 with TRBJ2-1; 8 nucleotides match TRBD2. CDR3 size: 19 residues. The germline V gene encodes CDR1 MNHNS and CDR2 SASEGT. The V and J ends lost 2 bases and 6 bases, in that order; junction bases with no gene match: 18.

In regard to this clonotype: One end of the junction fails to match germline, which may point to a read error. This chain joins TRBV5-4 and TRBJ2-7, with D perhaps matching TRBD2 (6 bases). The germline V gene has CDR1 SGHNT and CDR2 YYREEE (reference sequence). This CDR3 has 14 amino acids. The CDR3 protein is CASSLDPGDNEQYF. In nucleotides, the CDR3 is TGTGCCAGCAGCTTAGACCCGGGAGACAACGAGCAGTATTTC.

The CDR3 DNA is TGCAGCGTTGAGGGGGGGGCCGGGAGGCTGTTTTTT. Translating it yields CSVEGGAGRLFF. This chain uses TRBV29-1 with TRBJ2-2, with a possible D match to TRBD2 (7 bases). With 3 bases removed from V and 13 bases from J, the gap between germline ends came to 15 bases. This CDR3 has 12 amino acids. Germline CDR1 SQVTM, CDR2 ANQGSEA.

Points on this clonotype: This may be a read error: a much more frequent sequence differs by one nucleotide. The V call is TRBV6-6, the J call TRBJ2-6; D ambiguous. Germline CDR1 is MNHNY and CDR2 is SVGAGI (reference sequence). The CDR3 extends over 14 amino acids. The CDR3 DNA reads TGTGCCAGCAGTTACCTCTCTGTGGCCACCGTCCTGACTTTC. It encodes CASSYLSVATVLTF.

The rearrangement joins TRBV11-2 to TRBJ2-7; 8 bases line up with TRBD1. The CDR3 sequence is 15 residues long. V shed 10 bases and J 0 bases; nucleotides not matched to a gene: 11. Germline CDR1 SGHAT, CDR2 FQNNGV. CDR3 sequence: CANTTAGGASYEQYF. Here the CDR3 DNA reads TGTGCCAACACAACGGCAGGGGGCGCCTCCTACGAGCAGTACTTC.

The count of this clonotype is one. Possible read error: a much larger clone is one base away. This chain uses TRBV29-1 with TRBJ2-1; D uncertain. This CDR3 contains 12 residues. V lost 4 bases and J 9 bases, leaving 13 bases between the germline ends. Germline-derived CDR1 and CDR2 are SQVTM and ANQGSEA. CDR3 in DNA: TGCAGCGTTGGTGGTCAGTTCAGTGAGCAGTTCTTC. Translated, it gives CSVGGQFSEQFF.